The 4 T cell receptor beta chains reported below all come from one sample, sequenced in a study of CXCR3-negative and CXCR3-positive naive CD8 T cells. The libraries of TRB cDNA were prepared using 5' RACE with UMI labels. TCRdb reanalyzed the 5' RACE reads and collapses them to one entry per CDR3 protein, without DNA. This sample's clone table lists about 58,000 distinct CDR3 sequences. Sequencing used naive CXCR3- CD8+ T cells from blood. Noted subset: CD45RO-CCR7+CD27+CD95- naive CD8+ T cells lacking CXCR3 (TNR3-). The source is a human donor in good health. Some clones in this sample may be carry-over from other donors' samples.

The chain is built from TRBV14 and TRBJ2-7; TCRdb names TRBD1, which stays unverified in the absence of DNA. CDR1 is SGHDN, CDR2 FVKESK, per germline. The CDR3 runs 16 residues. The chain's CDR3 is CASSHSSGGPSYEQYF.

The rearrangement links TRBV5-5 to TRBJ2-2; as DNA is missing, the TRBD2 call by TCRdb cannot be tested. CDR3 length: 16 amino acids. Germline V gives CDR1 SGHKS, CDR2 YYEKEE (reference sequence). The CDR3 region is CASSLELAGAFGELFF.

This clonotype is called medium-sized based on its frequency. The chain carries TRBV3-1 and TRBJ2-7; TCRdb proposes TRBD2, but this gene call is untestable without DNA. Germline values: CDR1 LGHDT, CDR2 YNNKEL (reference sequence). This CDR3 has 14 residues. CDR3 sequence: CASSPSASPYEQYF.

The rearrangement uses TRBV12-3 or TRBV12-4 and TRBJ2-1; no DNA is available, so the TRBD1 call from TCRdb remains unchecked. The CDR3 length is 15 residues. CDR3 in amino acids: CASSLVPSSYNEQFF.